This T cell receptor beta chain was documented in a study of early T cells in non-severe SARS-CoV-2 infection. Study context: Chains stayed unpaired after sequencing of bulk RNA from unsorted whole blood.

Individually, cDNA molecules had unique molecular identifiers attached to them. TCRdb fed the 5' RACE reads into MiXCR, producing one record per CDR3 protein. The table shows roughly 50,000 distinct CDR3 sequences, with about 10% occurring only once. Study-wide points: Matching results from VDJdb favored anti-spike CD8 responses, leaving private and CD4 specificities undetected.

Note on this clonotype: The antigen remains undetermined.

The CDR3 spans 15 residues. The ends lost 3 bases at V and 4 bases at J; junction bases unmatched: 4. CDR1 and CDR2 from the germline V gene are MDHEN and SYDVKM. The chain joins TRBV28 to TRBJ1-4, with 8 bases lining up with TRBD1. Sequencing input: whole blood. The TCR sequence derives from an adult who was a healthcare worker with PCR-confirmed SARS-CoV-2 infection or an uninfected control (not recorded which). The CDR3 loop reads CASSLGDRLNEKLFF. CDR3 sequence (DNA): TGTGCCAGCAGTTTGGGGGACAGGCTTAATGAAAAACTGTTTTTT.